The 24 T cell receptor beta chains given below trace back to one sample, sequenced in a study of OX40 agonist ivuxolimab in advanced cancers. Libraries were constructed by the immunoSEQ multiplex PCR assay. TCRdb took over this immuneACCESS table, retaining in-frame rearrangements with V and J assigned. Such tables are incomplete; in checked studies, under half of the missing clones stem from an unresolved V gene, and the remainder is unexplained. Counted in this sample were around 80,000 clones; around 80% of them appeared once. Approximately 5% of the sample is held by the ten biggest clonotypes. Sequencing was performed on CD4+ or CD8+ T cells sorted from blood, taken in a trial of the OX40 agonist ivuxolimab. The receptors stem from an adult with an advanced solid tumor such as melanoma, head and neck, liver or kidney cancer.

The CDR3 loop reads CASSFALYGYTF. The CDR3 DNA reads TGTGCCAGCAGCTTCGCTCTCTATGGCTACACCTTC. The chain uses TRBV5-6 and TRBJ1-2; D unclear. The V gene lost 2 bases and the J gene lost 4 bases, with 6 bases spanning the gap. Germline V lookup: CDR1 SGHDT, CDR2 YYEEEE. The CDR3 runs to 12 residues. The full variable domain, completed using reference TRBV5-6 and TRBJ1-2, is DAGVTQSPTHLIKTRGQQVTLRCSPKSGHDTVSWYQQALGQGPQFIFQYYEEEERQRGNFPDRFSGHQFPNYSSELNVNALLLGDSALYLCASSFALYGYTFGSGTRLTVV.

This clone occurred once. The rearrangement joins TRBV9 to TRBJ2-3, with 12 bases fitting TRBD2. CDR1 and CDR2 from the germline V gene are SGDLS and YYNGEE. Losses at the gene ends were 4 bases for V and 3 bases for J; bases not matched to a gene: 3. The CDR3 covers 15 residues. The CDR3 bases are TGTGCCAGCAGCACTAGCGGGGGGACGACAGATACGCAGTATTTT. This gives the protein CASSTSGGTTDTQYF.

The chain recombines TRBV19 with TRBJ1-5; D unclear. V was trimmed by 7 bases and J by 5 bases, leaving 6 bases between them. CDR1 is LNHDA, CDR2 SQIVND, per germline (reference sequence). The CDR3 spans 11 residues. The CDR3 sequence: CASKGDQPQHF. CDR3 nucleotide sequence: TGTGCCAGTAAAGGCGATCAGCCCCAGCATTTT. Combining the CDR3 with reference TRBV19 and TRBJ1-5 gives the whole variable domain DGGITQSPKYLFRKEGQNVTLSCEQNLNHDAMYWYRQDPGQGLRLIYYSQIVNDFQKGDIAEGYSVSREKKESFPLTVTSAQKNPTAFYLCASKGDQPQHFGDGTRLSIL.

The chain joins TRBV19 to TRBJ2-1; D tentatively fits TRBD1 or TRBD2 (5 bases each). This CDR3 comprises 17 residues. Germline CDR1 and CDR2: LNHDA and SQIVND (reference sequence). The ends were cut back, 1 base at V and 1 base at J, with 14 bases in the middle. CDR3 DNA sequence: TGTGCCAGTAGTATAGTAGAGGGGCACTGGTCCTACAATGAGCAGTTCTTC. Its protein product is CASSIVEGHWSYNEQFF. Looking up the rest from reference TRBV19 and TRBJ2-1 gives the full variable domain: DGGITQSPKYLFRKEGQNVTLSCEQNLNHDAMYWYRQDPGQGLRLIYYSQIVNDFQKGDIAEGYSVSREKKESFPLTVTSAQKNPTAFYLCASSIVEGHWSYNEQFFGPGTRLTVL.

In this sample, this clone turned up a few times. J is TRBJ2-3 and V is TRBV6-7, with D hard to call. TRBV6-7 is an open reading frame, and its role is uncertain. CDR3 length equals 16 residues. Trimming stripped 6 bases from V and 5 bases from J, with 21 bases between. CDR3 residues: CASRSSGGEAQDTQYF. In nucleotides, the CDR3 is TGTGCCAGCAGATCCTCGGGTGGGGAAGCGCAAGATACGCAGTATTTT.

V gene TRBV28 combines with J gene TRBJ2-3; D might be TRBD2 (6 bases). Germline V gene data show CDR1 as MDHEN and CDR2 as SYDVKM. The CDR3 totals 14 residues. The germline V and J ends were trimmed by 5 bases and 1 base, with 10 bases remaining between them. The CDR3 reads CASSGTLRTDTQYF. The CDR3 DNA is TGTGCCAGCAGTGGGACTCTTCGCACAGATACGCAGTATTTT. The full variable domain, its missing parts supplied by reference TRBV28 and TRBJ2-3, is DVKVTQSSRYLVKRTGEKVFLECVQDMDHENMFWYRQDPGLGLRLIYFSYDVKMKEKGDIPEGYSVSREKKERFSLILESASTNQTSMYLCASSGTLRTDTQYFGPGTRLTVL.

This rearrangement joins TRBV7-3 to TRBJ2-3; TRBD2 might be the D (6 bases). From germline, CDR1 is SGHTA and CDR2 FQGTGA. CDR3 length: 14 residues. Between the trimmed V and J ends, which lost 5 bases and 6 bases, there was a span of 15 bases. CDR3 coding DNA: TGTGCCAGCAGCCCAGGGACTTCGGCCGATACGCAGTATTTT. Its protein is CASSPGTSADTQYF.

This sequence joins TRBV28 and TRBJ2-3, with D tentatively TRBD2 (6 bases). V was pared by 5 bases and J by 2 bases, with 20 bases between. The V gene's germline CDR1 is MDHEN and CDR2 SYDVKM. The CDR3 runs to 17 residues. The CDR3, as DNA: TGTGCCAGCAGTCCGCCGGGTAGCGGAGGGTTCACAGATACGCAGTATTTT. It specifies CASSPPGSGGFTDTQYF.

The chain is built from TRBV15 and TRBJ2-7; D is possibly TRBD2 (6 bases). Germline V gives CDR1 LNHNV, CDR2 YYDKDF (reference sequence). There are 13 residues in the CDR3. Trimming removed 4 bases at V and 7 bases at J, with 14 bases between. The CDR3 is CATSKSGLREQYF. CDR3 nucleotide sequence: TGTGCCACCAGCAAAAGCGGGCTGCGGGAGCAGTACTTC.

This clone occurred a few times. The chain combines TRBV6-1 with TRBJ1-1, with 7 bases that match TRBD1. Germline CDR1 reads MNHNS; CDR2 reads SASEGT. The CDR3 totals 15 residues. Trimming took 3 bases from V and 3 from J; bases not matched to a gene: 7. CDR3 sequence: CASSERGRGDTEAFF. The CDR3 nucleotides are TGTGCCAGCAGTGAGCGGGGCAGGGGGGACACTGAAGCTTTCTTT.

This chain uses TRBV11-2 with TRBJ1-1; D not certain. The V gene's germline CDR1 is SGHAT and CDR2 FQNNGV. The CDR3 sequence is 15 residues long. V dropped 5 bases and J dropped 1 base, with 14 bases sitting between them. The CDR3 protein is CASSPRPVRNTEAFF. The DNA of the CDR3 is TGTGCCAGCAGCCCGCGTCCCGTCAGGAACACTGAAGCTTTCTTT.

V and J are TRBV28 and TRBJ2-7, with D tentatively TRBD1 or TRBD2 (5 bases each). CDR3 size: 13 residues. Trimming cost V 2 bases and J 3 bases, with 8 bases left between them. CDR1 is MDHEN, CDR2 SYDVKM, per germline. Here the CDR3 reads CASSLVGGYEQYF. The CDR3 DNA reads TGTGCCAGCAGTTTAGTTGGGGGCTACGAGCAGTACTTC.

The sample holds a few counts of this clone. The chain recombines TRBV7-2 with TRBJ1-4; maybe TRBD1 (5 bases). This CDR3 contains 14 residues. Germline CDR1 is SGHTA and CDR2 is FQGNSA. V was cut by 0 bases and J by 7 bases, with 9 bases left in between. CDR3 amino acids: CASSLALRGEKLFF. The CDR3 bases are TGTGCCAGCAGCTTAGCTTTAAGGGGTGAAAAACTGTTTTTT.

The V gene is TRBV28, the J gene TRBJ1-5, with D possibly TRBD1 on 5 matching bases. This CDR3 region has 17 residues. Looked up from germline, CDR1 is MDHEN and CDR2 is SYDVKM. Between the trimmed V and J ends, which lost 5 bases and 0 bases, there was a span of 17 bases. The CDR3 spells CASSRPDSEYSNQPQHF. CDR3 nucleotide sequence: TGTGCCAGCAGTAGGCCTGACAGCGAATATAGCAATCAGCCCCAGCATTTT. Full variable domain (rest looked up from reference TRBV28 and TRBJ1-5): DVKVTQSSRYLVKRTGEKVFLECVQDMDHENMFWYRQDPGLGLRLIYFSYDVKMKEKGDIPEGYSVSREKKERFSLILESASTNQTSMYLCASSRPDSEYSNQPQHFGDGTRLSIL.

The J gene is TRBJ1-1, the V gene TRBV7-2; D may be TRBD1 (6 bases). The V gene lost 7 bases and the J gene lost 0 bases, with 12 bases spanning the gap. The germline V gene has CDR1 SGHTA and CDR2 FQGNSA. This CDR3 has 14 residues. The CDR3 nucleotides are TGTGCCAGCACAGGGGCTGGAGTGAACACTGAAGCTTTCTTT. Its protein product is CASTGAGVNTEAFF.

The chain joins TRBV7-3 to TRBJ2-3; possibly TRBD1 for D (5 bases). The length of the CDR3 is 14 residues. Trimming took off 3 bases at V and 2 bases at J, with 9 bases between the two ends. Per the germline V gene, CDR1 is SGHTA and CDR2 is FQGTGA. The CDR3 region is CASSLQGPTDTQYF. The CDR3 nucleotides are TGTGCCAGCAGCTTGCAGGGTCCCACAGATACGCAGTATTTT.

A single count supports this clone. This sample also contains other DNA sequences that code for the same CDR3. The chain is built from TRBV28 and TRBJ1-5; the match to TRBD1 covers 7 bases. There are 14 residues in the CDR3. Per the germline V gene, CDR1 is MDHEN and CDR2 is SYDVKM. Trimming at V came to 5 bases and at J to 1 base, leaving 2 bases not matched to a gene. The CDR3 sequence: CASSQGGSNQPQHF. The CDR3 DNA follows: TGTGCCAGCAGTCAGGGGGGAAGCAATCAGCCCCAGCATTTT.

The J gene is TRBJ2-7, the V gene TRBV5-3, with D perhaps matching TRBD2 (5 bases). TRBV5-3 is placed among ORFs of uncertain function. V lost 2 bases and J 2 bases, leaving 17 bases between the germline ends. This CDR3 comprises 16 residues. The CDR3 is CARSFGDQQLTYEQYF. CDR3 in DNA: TGTGCCAGAAGCTTCGGGGATCAGCAGCTCACCTACGAGCAGTACTTC.

This clone was found a few times. The chain uses TRBV11-3 and TRBJ2-1, with 11 positions matching TRBD2. Germline V CDR1 and CDR2: SGHNT, YENEEA. The V gene end was trimmed by 1 base and the J gene end by 6 bases; junction bases not matched to a gene: 5. The CDR3 extends over 16 amino acids. The CDR3 nucleotides are TGTGCCAGCAGCTTAGGTGATAGCGGGGGGGCCAATGAGCAGTTCTTC. Its protein is CASSLGDSGGANEQFF.

This chain connects TRBV29-1 to TRBJ1-2; 7 bases agree with TRBD1. This CDR3 contains 12 residues. V lost 6 bases to trimming and J lost 5 bases; unmatched junction nucleotides: 6. Per the germline V gene, CDR1 is SQVTM and CDR2 is ANQGSEA. CDR3 amino acids: CSVFTGDYGYTF. For the CDR3, the DNA is TGCAGCGTATTTACAGGGGATTATGGCTACACCTTC. The full variable domain, rest sourced from reference TRBV29-1 and TRBJ1-2, is SAVISQKPSRDICQRGTSLTIQCQVDSQVTMMFWYRQQPGQSLTLIATANQGSEATYESGFVIDKFPISRPNLTFSTLTVSNMSPEDSSIYLCSVFTGDYGYTFGSGTRLTVV.

The J gene is TRBJ2-5, the V gene TRBV5-1, with TRBD2 matching 8 bases. J lost 2 bases, V lost 7 bases, and 4 bases had no gene match. The CDR3 spans 13 residues. Looked up from germline, CDR1 is SGHRS and CDR2 is YFSETQ. CDR3 sequence reads: CASHGGGQETQYF. CDR3 in DNA: TGCGCCAGCCATGGCGGGGGGCAAGAGACCCAGTACTTC.

The chain links TRBV5-1 to TRBJ1-4, with a weak D call TRBD1 (5 bases). The germline V gene has CDR1 SGHRS and CDR2 YFSETQ. This CDR3 comprises 15 residues. Between the trimmed V and J ends, which lost 2 bases and 4 bases, there was a span of 12 bases. The CDR3 region has the DNA TGCGCCAGCAGCTTACGGGACCGAAGTAATGAAAAACTGTTTTTT. Translated, it gives CASSLRDRSNEKLFF.

This chain uses TRBV2 with TRBJ2-7; D call uncertain. Between the trimmed V and J ends, which lost 1 base and 6 bases, there was a span of 10 bases. CDR1 is SNHLY, CDR2 FYNNEI, per germline. The CDR3 is made up of 13 amino acids. The CDR3 DNA reads as TGTGCCAGCAGTGAAGAGGCCCTAATCGAGCAGTACTTC. This encodes CASSEEALIEQYF.

The chain links TRBV4-1 to TRBJ1-2; TRBD1 aligns across 8 bases. The CDR3 totals 18 residues. The germline gives CDR1 MGHRA, CDR2 YSYEKL. Trimming at V came to 0 bases and at J to 5 bases, leaving 14 bases not matched to a gene. This CDR3 is CASSQDAGGWGRGYGYTF. The CDR3 DNA reads TGCGCCAGCAGCCAAGATGCAGGGGGCTGGGGGAGGGGATATGGCTACACCTTC.